This TCR beta chain was profiled in a study of T cells after yellow fever vaccination. General study points: Booster samples showed a return of most primary-vaccination clones (under 98% CD4, 70% to 90% CD8). The secondary response was weaker, and its peak arrived faster, on day 5 versus 15. Repertoires obtained by FACS sorting could include abundant clonotypes that entered as contaminants from the bulk population.

5'RACE template switching added a universal primer site and UMIs to TCR cDNA. Via MiXCR, TCRdb re-called the 5' RACE reads, giving one row per CDR3 protein. The table includes some 300,000 distinct CDR3 sequences, under 9% detected once. Comments on this clonotype: What it binds is not known.

Germline assignment: CDR1 WSHSY and CDR2 SAAADI. V shed 4 bases and J shed 0 bases, with 16 bases lying between them. CDR3 length equals 17 residues. This receptor was identified in a man younger than 35 who received the YFV17D yellow fever vaccine. This sample comprised CD4+ T cells sorted from PBMCs, obtained 5 days after the yellow fever booster vaccination. The chain uses TRBV10-2 and TRBJ2-1; no clear D gene. This chain's CDR3 is CASSGTDGPGSYNEQFF. Here the CDR3 DNA reads TGCGCCAGCAGTGGTACGGATGGACCCGGCTCCTACAATGAGCAGTTCTTC.